This T cell receptor beta chain appears in the sequencing data of a study of shared clonotypes between healthy human individuals. The germline V gene encodes CDR1 MNHEY and CDR2 SVGAGI. CDR3 length equals 14 residues. With V trimmed by 5 bases and J by 3 bases, 6 bases remained unmatched. Overall study findings and caveats: Non-shared clonotypes had lower generation probabilities than those shared by all four donors.

As regards this clone: Its antigen remains unknown. Other DNA sequences of this sample code for an identical CDR3.

The protocol was immunoSEQ multiplex PCR, while the TCRdb copy is restricted to in-frame clones and leaves out a portion. The sample has some 1 million clones, 60% to 80% seen once. The sequence was obtained from a young man in good health. The J gene is TRBJ2-7, the V gene TRBV6-5; 8 nucleotides match TRBD1. Sample: memory CD4+ T cells sorted from blood. Subset in this sample: CD45RA-negative fraction. The CDR3 here is CASSDRDRSYEQYF. CDR3 DNA sequence: TGTGCCAGCAGTGACCGGGACAGGAGCTACGAGCAGTACTTC.